The 25 T cell receptor beta chains reported below all come from one sample, sequenced in a study of blood T cells in healthy people across ages (dated by TCRdb to between 2015 and 2017). Library preparation was by 5' RACE. TCRdb lists the instrument as Illumina HiSeq 2500. A second PCR of roughly 6 to 12 cycles was performed with a sample-barcoded 5' primer and a J-beta primer mix. TCRdb redid the processing of the public reads, applying fastp at Q25 and MiXCR, and retained in-frame beta chains. Here each entry gathers all rows of one CDR3 protein and keeps the most common genes and DNA. For this sample the table gives 1.2 million to 1.5 million distinct CDR3 sequences, of which approximately 60% were detected only once. The ten biggest clones cover under 8.5% of the sample. The specimen was blood. These receptors were taken from a man younger than 35 in good health.

This chain's CDR3 is CASRQGLYTEAFF. CDR3 sequence (DNA): TGTGCCAGCAGACAGGGTTTGTACACTGAAGCTTTCTTT. The chain recombines TRBV6-5 with TRBJ1-1, with D maybe TRBD1 (6 bases). Germline CDR1 reads MNHEY; CDR2 reads SVGAGI. Trimming removed 6 bases at V and 3 bases at J, with 11 bases between. This CDR3 has 13 amino acids.

This clonotype showed up just a few times. The chain combines TRBV3-1 with TRBJ2-1, with 13 nucleotides matching TRBD2. The V gene's germline CDR1 is LGHDT and CDR2 YNNKEL (reference sequence). J gave up 5 bases and V 2 bases, and 3 bases lay outside the gene matches. The CDR3 extends over 16 amino acids. This chain's CDR3 is CASSQKLAGGDNEQFF. DNA for the CDR3: TGTGCCAGCAGCCAAAAACTAGCGGGAGGGGACAATGAGCAGTTCTTC.

Comment on this clonotype: Its ends do not fully match the called genes, so a read error is possible. The chain joins TRBV7-9 to TRBJ1-2; TRBD1 is a possible D gene (6 bases). Germline assignment: CDR1 SEHNR and CDR2 FQNEAQ (reference sequence). The CDR3 consists of 15 residues. CDR3 region: CASSPVAGTNDGCTF. In DNA form, the CDR3 reads TGTGCCAGCAGCCCCGTCGCCGGGACAAACGATGGCTGCACCTTC.

At least ten counts were recorded for this clonotype. The chain joins TRBV12-3 or TRBV12-4 to TRBJ2-3, with a possible D match to TRBD2 (6 bases). V was shortened by 6 bases and J by 3 bases, with 10 bases between the two germline ends. This CDR3 has 13 residues. The DNA for the CDR3 is TGTGCCAGCAGCTTGGGACTTACAGATACGCAGTATTTT. As protein: CASSLGLTDTQYF.

The rearrangement links TRBV4-1 to TRBJ2-7; no clear D gene. The CDR3 extends over 14 amino acids. Germline V CDR1 and CDR2: MGHRA, YSYEKL. Trimming cost V 1 base and J 5 bases, with 12 bases left between them. CDR3 sequence: CASSQVGSVHEQYF. CDR3 DNA sequence: TGCGCCAGCAGCCAAGTCGGATCCGTGCACGAGCAGTACTTC.

In DNA form, the CDR3 reads TGTGCCGTACTCGGGACTAGCGGAGGGGCCTACAATGAGCAGTTCTTC. The encoded protein is CAVLGTSGGAYNEQFF. The V call is TRBV3-1, the J call TRBJ2-1; 11 bases align to TRBD2. Germline lookup yields CDR1 LGHDT and CDR2 YNNKEL (reference sequence). V shed 11 bases and J 2 bases; nucleotides not matched to a gene: 11. The CDR3 is made up of 16 amino acids.

This rearrangement joins TRBV27 to TRBJ2-1; 8 nucleotides agree with TRBD2. Germline trimming cut 5 bases from V and 6 bases from J; bases unmatched to any gene: 12. This CDR3 contains 16 residues. Looked up from germline, CDR1 is MNHEY and CDR2 is SMNVEV (reference sequence). CDR3 nucleotides: TGTGCCAGCAGTCTCGGGACTAGGCAACTCTCCAATGAGCAGTTCTTC. Its translation: CASSLGTRQLSNEQFF.

The rearrangement links TRBV10-3 to TRBJ2-1; 9 bases are a match to TRBD2. V lost 6 bases to trimming and J lost 4 bases; unmatched junction nucleotides: 7. Germline V lookup: CDR1 ENHRY, CDR2 SYGVKD. CDR3 length: 15 amino acids. The chain's CDR3 is CAISQRGGDYNEQFF. CDR3 sequence (DNA): TGTGCCATCAGCCAGCGCGGGGGGGATTACAATGAGCAGTTCTTC.

The V and J genes are TRBV7-6 and TRBJ2-1; 9 bases are shared with TRBD2. V was pared by 2 bases and J by 5 bases, with 4 bases of the junction left unmatched. This CDR3 has 15 amino acids. Germline V gene lookup returns CDR1 SGHVS and CDR2 FNYEAQ. In DNA form, the CDR3 reads TGTGCCAGCAGCTTAAACCTAGCGGGGAACAATGAGCAGTTCTTC. It yields the protein CASSLNLAGNNEQFF. The full variable domain, completed using reference TRBV7-6 and TRBJ2-1, is GAGVSQSPRYKVTKRGQDVALRCDPISGHVSLYWYRQALGQGPEFLTYFNYEAQQDKSGLPNDRFSAERPEGSISTLTIQRTEQRDSAMYRCASSLNLAGNNEQFFGPGTRLTVL.

This clonotype was found a few times. The CDR3 protein is CASSQDSPYGNSPLHF. In DNA, the CDR3 is TGTGCCAGCAGCCAAGACAGTCCCTACGGGAATTCACCCCTCCACTTT. V and J are TRBV3-1 and TRBJ1-6; no clear D gene. CDR3 length equals 16 residues. Looked up from germline, CDR1 is LGHDT and CDR2 is YNNKEL (reference sequence). V was cut by 0 bases and J by 7 bases, with 13 bases left in between.

This clonotype was found a few times. The chain has TRBV20-1 and TRBJ2-7, with D possibly TRBD2 on 6 matching bases. Germline CDR1 is DFQATT and CDR2 is SNEGSKA (reference sequence). With 1 base removed from V and 2 bases from J, the gap between germline ends came to 12 bases. This CDR3 comprises 14 residues. The CDR3 DNA reads as TGCAGTGCTAGAGTTAGGGACTCGACCTACGAGCAGTACTTC. Protein: CSARVRDSTYEQYF.

V is TRBV5-1 and J is TRBJ2-1; D is possibly TRBD2 (6 bases). Looked up from germline, CDR1 is SGHRS and CDR2 is YFSETQ. V lost 0 bases and J lost 7, with 14 bases in between. This CDR3 has 15 residues. CDR3 coding DNA: TGCGCCAGCAGCTTGGGGGACTCGACCGGAAATGAGCAGTTCTTC. Its translation: CASSLGDSTGNEQFF. The full variable domain, completed using reference TRBV5-1 and TRBJ2-1, is KAGVTQTPRYLIKTRGQQVTLSCSPISGHRSVSWYQQTPGQGLQFLFEYFSETQRNKGNFPGRFSGRQFSNSRSEMNVSTLELGDSALYLCASSLGDSTGNEQFFGPGTRLTVL.

The chain couples TRBV4-1 to TRBJ2-7; D ambiguous. Germline V CDR1 and CDR2: MGHRA, YSYEKL. The CDR3 extends over 13 amino acids. V was clipped by 1 base and J by 3 bases, with 7 bases between them. CDR3 residues: CASSQANGYEQYF. The CDR3 DNA is TGCGCCAGCAGCCAAGCGAACGGCTACGAGCAGTACTTC.

With regard to this clonotype: Germline is not matched at one junction end, which may reflect a read error. This chain links TRBV5-1 with TRBJ1-2; the match to TRBD1 covers 8 bases. This CDR3 has 17 amino acids. Germline V gene lookup returns CDR1 SGHRS and CDR2 YFSETQ. This CDR3 reads CAGSLVAGAGGHYGYTF. In DNA form, the CDR3 reads TGCGCCGGCAGCTTGGTGGCCGGAGCAGGGGGCCACTATGGCTACACCTTC.

The chain joins TRBV20-1 to TRBJ2-3; TRBD1 matches 9 bases. With V trimmed by 0 bases and J by 2 bases, 9 bases remained unmatched. CDR3 length equals 17 residues. Germline V CDR1 and CDR2: DFQATT, SNEGSKA (reference sequence). The CDR3 sequence is CSARDQDRGSSTDTQYF. The CDR3 bases are TGCAGTGCTAGAGATCAGGACAGGGGAAGTTCCACAGATACGCAGTATTTT.

The chain joins TRBV5-1 to TRBJ2-7; 12 nucleotides match TRBD2. The length of the CDR3 is 17 residues. Germline-derived CDR1 and CDR2 are SGHRS and YFSETQ. Trimming removed 4 bases from V and 4 bases from J; junction bases left unmatched: 12. Here the CDR3 DNA reads TGCGCCAGCAGCCCAATTACGCCGGGACTAGCGGGTTACGAGCAGTACTTC. Its protein is CASSPITPGLAGYEQYF.

With respect to this clonotype: A read error may produce the germline difference seen at one junction end. CDR3 DNA sequence: TGCGCCAGCAATTCTGGGGCTGCCTCCTACGAGCAGTACTTC. Translated, it gives CASNSGAASYEQYF. The gene calls are TRBV11-2 and TRBJ2-5; a weak D match, TRBD1 (5 bases). With the DNA end fitting TRBJ2-7 better, the J assignment may be wrong. The CDR3 runs 14 residues. Looked up from germline, CDR1 is SGHAT and CDR2 is FQNNGV.

The chain carries TRBV29-1 and TRBJ2-3; D gene uncertain. Trimming pared 3 bases from V and 9 bases from J, leaving 10 bases between. The CDR3 covers 11 residues. Germline-derived CDR1 and CDR2 are SQVTM and ANQGSEA. This CDR3 is CSVDTHTTQYF. DNA of the CDR3: TGCAGCGTTGACACACATACGACGCAGTATTTT.

This clonotype was detected only a few times. This rearrangement joins TRBV12-3 or TRBV12-4 to TRBJ1-2; D gene ambiguous. V gave up 4 bases and J gave up 1 base, with 13 bases separating them. There are 15 residues in the CDR3. Written as DNA, the CDR3 is TGTGCCAGCAGTTCCTCGGGTTCTTTTAACTATGGCTACACCTTC. This translates into CASSSSGSFNYGYTF.

The CDR3 spells CATSVRDDLHSYEQYF. The CDR3 DNA is TGTGCCACCAGTGTCCGGGACGATCTGCACTCCTACGAGCAGTACTTC. J is TRBJ2-7 and V is TRBV24-1; the D call may be TRBD1 or TRBD2 (5 bases each). Germline CDR1 is KGHDR and CDR2 is SFDVKD. The CDR3 runs 16 residues. The V gene lost 5 bases and the J gene lost 0 bases, with 16 bases spanning the gap.

As concerns this clonotype: This sequence may be a read error, since a much larger clone differs from it by one base. The chain joins TRBV7-9 to TRBJ1-2; weak D call: TRBD1 (5 bases). This CDR3 comprises 13 residues. Looked up from germline, CDR1 is SEHNR and CDR2 is FQNEAQ (reference sequence). CDR3 loop: CTSSSDSNYGYTF. The CDR3 coding sequence is TGTACCAGCAGCTCCGACAGTAACTATGGCTACACCTTC.

Points on this clonotype: Germline and junction disagree at one end, which may indicate a read error. The chain is built from TRBV7-2 and TRBJ1-2; no clear D. Germline CDR1 reads SGHTA; CDR2 reads FQGNSA. This CDR3 comprises 15 residues. The CDR3 DNA follows: TGTGCCAGCAGCCTAGAGGTCAGCGGATACTATTGCTACACCTTC. Amino acid sequence: CASSLEVSGYYCYTF.

This clonotype was detected only a few times. The chain joins TRBV10-3 to TRBJ2-5, with D perhaps assigned TRBD1 or TRBD2 (6 bases each). Germline V CDR1 and CDR2: ENHRY, SYGVKD. The V end lost 6 bases, the J end lost 5 bases, and 19 bases lay between the germline ends. The CDR3 contains 15 residues. The CDR3 sequence is CAISGRGQVAETQYF. For the CDR3, the DNA is TGTGCCATCAGCGGCCGGGGGCAGGTTGCGGAGACCCAGTACTTC.

This sequence joins TRBV6-1 and TRBJ2-1; D uncertain. Germline CDR1 and CDR2: MNHNS and SASEGT. The V end lost 8 bases, the J end lost 0 bases, and 14 bases lay between the germline ends. This CDR3 contains 15 residues. The CDR3 region is CASPTSVGSYNEQFF. DNA of the CDR3: TGTGCCAGCCCTACATCGGTGGGCTCCTACAATGAGCAGTTCTTC.

This clonotype has more than one count but fewer than ten. The V gene is TRBV28, the J gene TRBJ2-5; 10 bases align to TRBD1. V trimming: 5 bases; J trimming: 1 base; junction bases outside the gene matches: 7. Germline V CDR1 and CDR2: MDHEN, SYDVKM. The CDR3 is 16 residues long. The CDR3 region is CASSLRDRGAQETQYF. CDR3 bases: TGTGCCAGCAGTCTTCGGGACAGGGGCGCCCAAGAGACCCAGTACTTC.